The 30 T cell receptor beta chains given below trace back to one sample, sequenced in a study of metastatic and nonmetastatic thyroid tumors. TCRdb reanalyzed the PCR reads with MiXCR. The table lists under 75,000 clones, about 17% of them singletons, with 9.5% to 15% in the top ten. Every patient was untreated before thyroid surgery. Specimen: blood. These receptors all stem from a female donor with papillary thyroid cancer or a benign thyroid nodule (not recorded which). Some clones in this sample may be carry-over from other donors' samples.

This clone was observed at least ten times. This chain joins TRBV12-3 or TRBV12-4 and TRBJ1-6, with D maybe TRBD1 (6 bases). Trimming shortened V by 8 bases and J by 3 bases, and 11 bases separated the two germline ends. This CDR3 has 14 amino acids. The CDR3 DNA is TGTGCCAGCGCCCCGGGACACTATAATTCACCCCTCCACTTT. This sequence encodes CASAPGHYNSPLHF.

This clone was seen a handful of times. V is TRBV7-2 and J is TRBJ2-3; D gene uncertain. This CDR3 region has 11 residues. Germline V gene sequence: CDR1 SGHTA, CDR2 FQGNSA. V was pared by 1 base and J by 5 bases, with 1 base between. The CDR3, as DNA: TGTGCCAGCAGCTTAGAAGATACGCAGTATTTT. This encodes CASSLEDTQYF.

There are many counts of this clone. The chain carries TRBV29-1 and TRBJ1-2, with D hard to call. The ends were cut back, 7 bases at V and 2 bases at J, with 11 bases in the middle. CDR1 is SQVTM and CDR2 is ANQGSEA in the germline V gene. CDR3 length: 12 amino acids. CDR3 DNA sequence: TGCAGCGCGTTTGAACAGAACTATGGCTACACCTTC. It translates to CSAFEQNYGYTF.

This clone was detected ten times or more. The chain carries TRBV11-1 and TRBJ1-5; TRBD1 might be the D (5 bases). Per germline, CDR1 SGHAT and CDR2 FQDESV (reference sequence). This CDR3 contains 16 residues. Trimming pared 5 bases from V and 6 bases from J, leaving 20 bases between. The DNA of the CDR3 is TGTGCCAGCAGCCGTCAATGGGAAGGGGAGGGTCAGCCCCAGCATTTT. This encodes CASSRQWEGEGQPQHF.

This chain joins TRBV30 and TRBJ2-5, with no clear D. The CDR3 is 12 amino acids. The V end lost 1 base, the J end lost 3 bases, and 6 bases lay between the germline ends. CDR1 GTSNPN and CDR2 SVGIG come from the germline V gene (reference sequence). The CDR3 DNA sequence: TGTGCCTGGAGTGCTCAGAAAGAGACCCAGTACTTC. It specifies CAWSAQKETQYF.

With regard to this clone: The germline gene is not matched at one end of the junction; a read error may be the cause. This chain connects TRBV7-9 to TRBJ2-1, with TRBD2 matching over 10 bases. This CDR3 comprises 14 residues. The germline gives CDR1 SEHNR, CDR2 FQNEAQ (reference sequence). Written as DNA, the CDR3 is TGTGACAGCAGCTGGACTAGCGGAAACAATGAGCAGTTCTTC. This translates into CDSSWTSGNNEQFF. Using reference TRBV7-9 and TRBJ2-1 for the parts outside the CDR3, the full variable domain is DTGVSQNPRHKITKRGQNVTFRCDPISEHNRLYWYRQTLGQGPEFLTYFQNEAQLEKSRLLSDRFSAERPKGSFSTLEIQRTEQGDSAMYLCDSSWTSGNNEQFFGPGTRLTVL.

In this sample, this clone turned up many times. This chain connects TRBV11-1 to TRBJ2-3; 11 nucleotides agree with TRBD2. Per the germline V gene, CDR1 is SGHAT and CDR2 is FQDESV (reference sequence). The CDR3 contains 16 residues. The junction had 6 bases not matched to a gene; V was cut back by 2 bases and J by 5 bases. For the CDR3, the DNA is TGTGCCAGCAGCTTACCGACTAGCGGGATAGAAGATACGCAGTATTTT. This codes for CASSLPTSGIEDTQYF.

The table lists this clone with many counts. The chain couples TRBV11-1 to TRBJ2-2; 8 bases are a match to TRBD1. With 2 bases clipped from V and 7 bases from J, the junction kept 6 bases outside the gene matches. This CDR3 comprises 15 residues. CDR1 SGHAT and CDR2 FQDESV come from the germline V gene (reference sequence). CDR3 DNA sequence: TGTGCCAGCAGCTTATGGTCAGGGGGCGGCGGGGAGCTGTTTTTT. Its protein product is CASSLWSGGGGELFF.

This clone was counted at least ten times. CDR3 in DNA: TGTGCCAGCAGTTACTCTGGGGCGGATTCCTACGAGCAGTACTTC. Its protein product is CASSYSGADSYEQYF. The chain has TRBV6-5 and TRBJ2-7; D might be TRBD1 (5 bases). CDR1 is MNHEY and CDR2 is SVGAGI in the germline V gene. CDR3 length equals 15 residues. V dropped 0 bases and J dropped 1 base, with 10 bases sitting between them.

This clone was observed a few times. This chain connects TRBV15 to TRBJ1-2; TRBD1 is a possible D gene (6 bases). V dropped 5 bases and J dropped 4 bases, with 20 bases sitting between them. This CDR3 has 16 amino acids. Germline V gene data show CDR1 as LNHNV and CDR2 as YYDKDF (reference sequence). CDR3 residues: CATSPLSTGIGYGYTF. Written as DNA, the CDR3 is TGTGCCACCAGCCCACTTTCAACAGGGATCGGCTATGGCTACACCTTC. Full variable domain (outside the CDR3, taken from reference TRBV15 and TRBJ1-2): DAMVIQNPRYQVTQFGKPVTLSCSQTLNHNVMYWYQQKSSQAPKLLFHYYDKDFNNEADTPDNFQSRRPNTSFCFLDIRSPGLGDTAMYLCATSPLSTGIGYGYTFGSGTRLTVV.

The sample holds many counts of this clone. This chain links TRBV15 with TRBJ2-5; 9 bases match TRBD1. The V segment lost 1 base and the J segment 5 bases; nucleotides outside the gene matches: 8. The CDR3 extends over 16 amino acids. Germline lookup yields CDR1 LNHNV and CDR2 YYDKDF (reference sequence). CDR3 region: CATSRAAGQGDETQYF. The CDR3 nucleotides are TGTGCCACCAGCAGAGCTGCGGGACAGGGAGACGAGACCCAGTACTTC.

This chain links TRBV28 with TRBJ1-5; a weak D match, TRBD1 (5 bases). CDR1 MDHEN and CDR2 SYDVKM come from the germline V gene. Trimming took 8 bases from V and 6 from J, leaving 20 bases between them. The CDR3 is made up of 15 amino acids. The CDR3, as DNA: TGTGCCAGCTTCTCGGGACCAACCGGGGGTCAGCCCCAGCATTTT. Residues: CASFSGPTGGQPQHF.

This clone was detected ten times or more. This chain connects TRBV5-6 to TRBJ2-3; D is unresolved. V lost 1 base to trimming and J lost 0 bases, with 9 bases between them. Germline assignment: CDR1 SGHDT and CDR2 YYEEEE. This CDR3 spans 15 amino acids. The CDR3 bases are TGTGCCAGCAGCTTGTTAGTCGCTAGCACAGATACGCAGTATTTT. Translation gives CASSLLVASTDTQYF. The complete variable domain, with remaining parts taken from reference TRBV5-6 and TRBJ2-3, reads DAGVTQSPTHLIKTRGQQVTLRCSPKSGHDTVSWYQQALGQGPQFIFQYYEEEERQRGNFPDRFSGHQFPNYSSELNVNALLLGDSALYLCASSLLVASTDTQYFGPGTRLTVL.

This chain joins TRBV6-1 and TRBJ2-1; the match to TRBD1 covers 8 bases. Trimming cost V 4 bases and J 8 bases; bases outside gene matches: 1. The CDR3 consists of 12 residues. Germline CDR1 MNHNS, CDR2 SASEGT. CDR3 sequence reads: CASSVTGDEQFF. The CDR3 DNA reads as TGTGCCAGCAGTGTGACAGGGGATGAGCAGTTCTTC.

The chain joins TRBV20-1 to TRBJ1-2; no firm D call. This CDR3 comprises 11 residues. Trimming left V 7 bases short and J 4 bases short, with 10 bases between. Germline lookup yields CDR1 DFQATT and CDR2 SNEGSKA (reference sequence). In nucleotides, the CDR3 is TGCAGTGTACCTCTAGGCTATGGCTACACCTTC. Its protein product is CSVPLGYGYTF.

This clone was detected many times. The chain combines TRBV10-3 with TRBJ2-2, with D perhaps matching TRBD1 (7 bases). This CDR3 has 13 residues. V dropped 8 bases and J dropped 4 bases, with 11 bases sitting between them. Germline V gene sequence: CDR1 ENHRY, CDR2 SYGVKD. CDR3 residues: CAIQGGPTGELFF. The CDR3 nucleotides are TGTGCCATCCAGGGGGGCCCCACCGGGGAGCTGTTTTTT.

This sequence joins TRBV6-1 and TRBJ2-2; D uncertain. The CDR3 covers 15 residues. The V end was cut by 5 bases, the J end by 8 bases, with 18 bases between. Germline V gives CDR1 MNHNS, CDR2 SASEGT. The CDR3 protein is CASSHRTGLSGELFF. As DNA, the CDR3 is TGTGCCAGCAGTCATAGGACCGGATTGTCGGGGGAGCTGTTTTTT.

This clone was found a few times. CDR3 residues: CASSEIYYEQYF. The CDR3 DNA reads as TGTGCCAGCAGTGAGATTTACTACGAGCAGTACTTC. The rearrangement uses TRBV2 and TRBJ2-7, with unresolved D. Germline V gene sequence: CDR1 SNHLY, CDR2 FYNNEI. This CDR3 spans 12 amino acids. Trimming stripped 3 bases from V and 3 bases from J, with 6 bases between.

The rearrangement joins TRBV27 to TRBJ2-5; TRBD1 or TRBD2 may be the D gene (5 bases each). Germline loops: CDR1 MNHEY, CDR2 SMNVEV (reference sequence). CDR3 length: 13 residues. V was pared by 5 bases and J by 3 bases, with 10 bases between. CDR3 protein: CASSDGAEETQYF. The CDR3 DNA sequence: TGTGCCAGCAGTGACGGGGCGGAAGAGACCCAGTACTTC.

V is TRBV24-1 and J is TRBJ2-5, with no clear D. Germline V lookup: CDR1 KGHDR, CDR2 SFDVKD. V gave up 3 bases and J gave up 2 bases, with 6 bases separating them. This CDR3 region has 13 residues. The CDR3 DNA reads TGTGCCACCAGTGATGTCAGGCAAGAGACCCAGTACTTC. Encoded protein: CATSDVRQETQYF.

This clone was counted ten times or more. V gene TRBV28 combines with J gene TRBJ1-1; D is uncertain. Trimming cost V 5 bases and J 2 bases, with 21 bases left between them. The CDR3 covers 17 residues. CDR1 MDHEN and CDR2 SYDVKM come from the germline V gene. CDR3 nucleotides: TGTGCCAGCAGTCCAGCCGAACCCCTTTCAGAAAACACTGAAGCTTTCTTT. It is translated as CASSPAEPLSENTEAFF.

The chain links TRBV20-1 to TRBJ2-1; D not certain. Germline lookup yields CDR1 DFQATT and CDR2 SNEGSKA (reference sequence). Trimming took 6 bases from V and 0 from J, leaving 15 bases between them. This CDR3 region has 15 residues. The CDR3, as DNA: TGCAGTGCGCCGGCTAAGCTGAGCTCCTACAATGAGCAGTTCTTC. It is translated as CSAPAKLSSYNEQFF.

The chain combines TRBV7-3 with TRBJ2-3; 7 positions match TRBD2. Germline V gene data show CDR1 as SGHTA and CDR2 as FQGTGA. CDR3 length: 16 residues. Unmatched junction bases numbered 5, after V lost 2 bases and J lost 0 bases. The CDR3: CASSLFGSGSTDTQYF. CDR3 bases: TGTGCCAGCAGCTTATTCGGTAGCGGGAGCACAGATACGCAGTATTTT. Drawing the rest from reference TRBV7-3 and TRBJ2-3, the complete variable domain is GAGVSQTPSNKVTEKGKYVELRCDPISGHTALYWYRQSLGQGPEFLIYFQGTGAADDSGLPNDRFFAVRPEGSVSTLKIQRTERGDSAVYLCASSLFGSGSTDTQYFGPGTRLTVL.

Ten or more counts support this clone. The chain uses TRBV19 and TRBJ1-1; D is possibly TRBD1 (6 bases). Germline CDR1 and CDR2: LNHDA and SQIVND (reference sequence). With 3 bases removed from V and 1 base from J, the gap between germline ends came to 18 bases. The CDR3 contains 17 residues. CDR3 loop: CASSIMGAAFRNTEAFF. As DNA, the CDR3 is TGTGCCAGTAGTATTATGGGGGCAGCCTTCCGGAACACTGAAGCTTTCTTT.

Only a few counts were recorded for this clone. V is TRBV5-1 and J is TRBJ2-7; TRBD1 matches 11 bases. Germline assignment: CDR1 SGHRS and CDR2 YFSETQ. The trim removed 3 bases at V and 5 bases at J, leaving 4 bases unmatched. The CDR3 is made up of 14 amino acids. CDR3 protein: CASSSGQGEHEQYF. The CDR3 DNA sequence: TGCGCCAGCAGCTCGGGACAGGGGGAACACGAGCAGTACTTC.

This clone came up many times. The gene calls are TRBV7-8 and TRBJ2-7; D possibly corresponds to TRBD1 (6 bases). V shed 5 bases and J shed 7 bases, with 15 bases lying between them. CDR1 is SGHVS and CDR2 is FQNEAQ in the germline V gene. The CDR3 totals 13 residues. The CDR3: CASSQGLTGEQYF. CDR3 DNA sequence: TGTGCCAGCAGCCAGGGGTTAACGGGGGAGCAGTACTTC.

The chain has TRBV28 and TRBJ2-7; maybe TRBD2 (5 bases). The germline V gene encodes CDR1 MDHEN and CDR2 SYDVKM. The CDR3 extends over 12 amino acids. The V and J ends lost 2 bases and 6 bases respectively, with 8 bases between them. The CDR3 DNA is TGTGCCAGCAGTTTACCGGGGATCGAGCAGTACTTC. Protein sequence: CASSLPGIEQYF.

The rearrangement links TRBV11-2 to TRBJ2-3; the match to TRBD2 covers 8 bases. V lost 4 bases and J lost 6; bases outside the gene matches: 9. The CDR3 sequence is 15 residues long. In germline, CDR1 is SGHAT, CDR2 FQNNGV. CDR3 sequence (DNA): TGTGCCAGCAGCTCCGGACTAGCCCGCGTGGATACGCAGTATTTT. It translates to CASSSGLARVDTQYF.

The CDR3 reads CASSQYDEAFF. CDR3 sequence (DNA): TGTGCCAGCTCACAATACGACGAAGCTTTCTTT. The V gene is TRBV18, the J gene TRBJ1-1; D not certain. Trimming stripped 4 bases from V and 8 bases from J, with 8 bases between. The CDR3 totals 11 residues. Per the germline V gene, CDR1 is KGHSH and CDR2 is LQKENI.

This clone was seen at least ten times. The V call is TRBV28, the J call TRBJ2-1; 7 bases are shared with TRBD2. The trim removed 4 bases at V and 7 bases at J, leaving 13 bases unmatched. CDR1 is MDHEN, CDR2 SYDVKM, per germline. There are 16 residues in the CDR3. The CDR3, as DNA: TGTGCCAGCAGTTCGTCCAGCGGGAACGAAAAGAATGAGCAGTTCTTC. This encodes CASSSSSGNEKNEQFF.